This T cell receptor (beta chain) came from a study of blood T cell repertoires in COVID-19. Study details: Collection of acute and convalescent COVID-19 samples took place in the United States, Italy and Spain. In each case, the material was cDNA or gDNA derived from T cells, B-cell-depleted T cells, or PBMCs.

The authors' processing: Counts of nucleated cells, estimated from reference gene primer amplification, were obtained. TCRdb keeps only in-frame clones here, not all; method: immunoSEQ multiplex PCR. The V and J calls and the clone size are those of that table, but D and trimming were determined from the DNA. The repertoire holds about 67,000 clones, 80% to 90% seen once, with less than 5.5% in the top ten. V trimming: 5 bases; J trimming: 6 bases; junction bases outside the gene matches: 10. CDR3 length: 15 residues. Per the germline V gene, CDR1 is MNHEY and CDR2 is SVGAGI. This sequence originates from a man aged 45-60 years with active COVID-19. Sequenced sample: peripheral blood. The rearrangement links TRBV6-5 to TRBJ2-3; 8 nucleotides agree with TRBD2. The CDR3 reads CASSNWRGAGDTQYF. The CDR3 DNA reads TGTGCCAGCAGTAATTGGCGGGGGGCGGGGGATACGCAGTATTTT.